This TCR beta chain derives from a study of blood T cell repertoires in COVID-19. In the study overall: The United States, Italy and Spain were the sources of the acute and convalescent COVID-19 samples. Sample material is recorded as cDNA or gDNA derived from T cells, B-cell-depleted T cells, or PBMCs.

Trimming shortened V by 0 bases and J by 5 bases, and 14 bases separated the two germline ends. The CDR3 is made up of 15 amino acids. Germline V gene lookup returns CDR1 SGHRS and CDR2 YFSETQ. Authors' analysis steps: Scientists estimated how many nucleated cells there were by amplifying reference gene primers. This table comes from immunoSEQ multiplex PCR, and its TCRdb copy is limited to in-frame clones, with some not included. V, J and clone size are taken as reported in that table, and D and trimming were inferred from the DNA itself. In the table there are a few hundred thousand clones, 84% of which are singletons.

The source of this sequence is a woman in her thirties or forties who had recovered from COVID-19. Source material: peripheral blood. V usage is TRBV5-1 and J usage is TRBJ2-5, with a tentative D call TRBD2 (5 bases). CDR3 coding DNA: TGCGCCAGCAGCTTGGCCGTGGGGAGTGGGGAGACCCAGTACTTC. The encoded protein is CASSLAVGSGETQYF.